The 10 T cell receptor beta chains given below trace back to one sample, sequenced in a study of long-term antiretroviral therapy in people with HIV. Version v3.0 of the immunoSEQ assay ran at survey level. The protocol was immunoSEQ multiplex PCR, while the TCRdb copy is restricted to in-frame clones and leaves out a portion. The table includes tens of thousands of clones, approximately 80% detected once. The material was unsorted PBMCs, obtained roughly 6.2 years after starting antiretroviral therapy. The receptor set was obtained from a man aged 30 to 39 with HIV.

This chain joins TRBV4-3 and TRBJ2-3, with D possibly TRBD2 on 5 matching bases. The V gene's germline CDR1 is LGHNA and CDR2 YSLEER. CDR3 length: 16 amino acids. Trimming took 4 bases from V and 4 from J, leaving 18 bases between them. The CDR3 spells CASSPVTLASADTQYF. In DNA form, the CDR3 reads TGCGCCAGCAGCCCCGTTACCCTAGCTAGTGCAGATACGCAGTATTTT.

This chain joins TRBV10-3 and TRBJ2-7, with D perhaps given as TRBD1 or TRBD2 (6 bases each). The CDR3 covers 18 residues. CDR1 ENHRY and CDR2 SYGVKD come from the germline V gene. The ends were cut back, 11 bases at V and 1 base at J, with 30 bases in the middle. CDR3 loop: CAANGGTQQVRGSYEQYF. The CDR3 coding sequence is TGTGCCGCTAACGGCGGGACACAACAAGTGAGAGGTTCCTACGAGCAGTACTTC.

The chain carries TRBV5-4 and TRBJ2-7; TRBD1 aligns across 9 bases. The CDR3 is 13 residues long. Germline loops: CDR1 SGHNT, CDR2 YYREEE (reference sequence). Trimming at V came to 4 bases and at J to 7 bases, leaving 6 bases not matched to a gene. The CDR3, as DNA: TGTGCCAGCAGCAGGACAGGGGTAGCGGAGCAGTACTTC. It specifies CASSRTGVAEQYF.

The J gene is TRBJ1-1, the V gene TRBV27, with 7 nucleotides matching TRBD1. The CDR3 length is 15 residues. Germline V CDR1 and CDR2: MNHEY, SMNVEV (reference sequence). The trim removed 5 bases at V and 2 bases at J, leaving 8 bases unmatched. The CDR3, as DNA: TGTGCCAGCAGTGCAGAGACAGGGACAAACACTGAAGCTTTCTTT. It codes for CASSAETGTNTEAFF.

The V call is TRBV18, the J call TRBJ2-7, with 12 bases fitting TRBD1. The CDR3 is 15 amino acids. CDR1 and CDR2 (germline): KGHSH, LQKENI. The V gene end was trimmed by 4 bases and the J gene end by 5 bases; junction bases not matched to a gene: 6. The CDR3 DNA sequence: TGTGCCAGCTCACTAACCGGGACAGGGGGCCACGAGCAGTACTTC. Protein sequence: CASSLTGTGGHEQYF.

A single count supports this clone. The CDR3 spells CASSDGSPDTQYF. The CDR3 DNA reads as TGCGCCAGCAGTGATGGGAGCCCAGATACGCAGTATTTT. The V gene is TRBV10-2, the J gene TRBJ2-3; D is possibly TRBD2 (5 bases). This CDR3 is 13 amino acids long. Germline CDR1 and CDR2: WSHSY and SAAADI. Deletions cut 3 bases from V and 4 bases from J, with 8 bases between.

CDR3 residues: CASSYPRGVNTEAFF. CDR3 nucleotide sequence: TGTGCCAGCAGTTACCCCCGGGGAGTGAACACTGAAGCTTTCTTT. The chain uses TRBV28 and TRBJ1-1; unclear D gene. This CDR3 is 15 amino acids long. Germline loops: CDR1 MDHEN, CDR2 SYDVKM. V was cut by 4 bases and J by 0 bases, with 12 bases left in between.

The V gene is TRBV5-4, the J gene TRBJ1-1, with unresolved D. Looked up from germline, CDR1 is SGHNT and CDR2 is YYREEE (reference sequence). V was clipped by 2 bases and J by 4 bases, with 15 bases between them. The CDR3 contains 15 residues. As DNA, the CDR3 is TGTGCCAGCAGCTTACCCCCTCCGGAAGCCACTGAAGCTTTCTTT. This encodes CASSLPPPEATEAFF.

This clone showed up just once. The V gene is TRBV6-1, the J gene TRBJ2-5, with no clear D. This CDR3 is 13 amino acids long. Germline lookup yields CDR1 MNHNS and CDR2 SASEGT. The V gene lost 4 bases and the J gene lost 2 bases, with 8 bases spanning the gap. Here the CDR3 reads CASSGTLQETQYF. CDR3 DNA sequence: TGTGCCAGCAGTGGGACCCTTCAAGAGACCCAGTACTTC.

The rearrangement uses TRBV29-1 and TRBJ2-2, with TRBD1 as a possible D gene (7 bases). Trimming cost V 2 bases and J 4 bases, with 11 bases left between them. From germline, CDR1 is SQVTM and CDR2 ANQGSEA. This CDR3 is 14 amino acids long. The CDR3 here is CSVESGGFTGELFF. CDR3 nucleotides: TGCAGCGTTGAATCAGGGGGGTTCACCGGGGAGCTGTTTTTT.